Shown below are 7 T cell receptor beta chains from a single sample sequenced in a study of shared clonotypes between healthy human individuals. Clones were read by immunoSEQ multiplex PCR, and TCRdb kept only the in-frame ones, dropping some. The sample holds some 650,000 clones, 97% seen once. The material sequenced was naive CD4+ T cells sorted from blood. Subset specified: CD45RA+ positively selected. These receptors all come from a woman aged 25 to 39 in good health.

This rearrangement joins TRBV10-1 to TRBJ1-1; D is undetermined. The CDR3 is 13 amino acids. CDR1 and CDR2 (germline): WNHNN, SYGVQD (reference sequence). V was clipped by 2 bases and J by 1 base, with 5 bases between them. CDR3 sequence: CASSEGPNTEAFF. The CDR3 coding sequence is TGCGCCAGCAGTGAGGGGCCGAACACTGAAGCTTTCTTT.

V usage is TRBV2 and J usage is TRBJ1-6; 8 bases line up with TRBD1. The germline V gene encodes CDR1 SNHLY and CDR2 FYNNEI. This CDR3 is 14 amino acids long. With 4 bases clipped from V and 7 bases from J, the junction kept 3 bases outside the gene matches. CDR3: CASSGQGWNSPLHF. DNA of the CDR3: TGTGCCAGCAGTGGACAGGGGTGGAATTCACCCCTCCACTTT.

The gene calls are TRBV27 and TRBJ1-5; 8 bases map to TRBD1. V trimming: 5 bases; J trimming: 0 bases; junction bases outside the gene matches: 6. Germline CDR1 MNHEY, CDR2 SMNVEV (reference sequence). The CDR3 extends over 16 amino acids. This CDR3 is CASSPRTGISNQPQHF. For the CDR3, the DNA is TGTGCCAGCAGTCCTCGGACAGGGATTAGCAATCAGCCCCAGCATTTT.

In nucleotides, the CDR3 is TGTGCCAGCAGACCTCAGACCGGGACTAGCGGGACAGATACGCAGTATTTT. Amino acid sequence: CASRPQTGTSGTDTQYF. The J gene is TRBJ2-3, the V gene TRBV28; TRBD2 matches 12 bases. CDR1 is MDHEN and CDR2 is SYDVKM in the germline V gene. The CDR3 totals 17 residues. V was clipped by 6 bases and J by 3 bases; unmatched bases: 10.

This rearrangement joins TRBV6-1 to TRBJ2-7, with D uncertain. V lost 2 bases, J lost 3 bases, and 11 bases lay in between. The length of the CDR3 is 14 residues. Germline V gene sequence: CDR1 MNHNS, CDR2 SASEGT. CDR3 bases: TGTGCCAGCAGTGAACGCTCAACGGACTACGAGCAGTACTTC. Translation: CASSERSTDYEQYF.

The CDR3 nucleotides are TGCGCCAGCCGCGACCTGCGGAAGGGGGCAACTAACTATGGCTACACCTTC. Translating it yields CASRDLRKGATNYGYTF. The chain recombines TRBV4-1 with TRBJ1-2, with 7 positions matching TRBD1. This CDR3 region has 17 residues. The ends lost 8 bases at V and 0 bases at J; junction bases unmatched: 15. Germline V lookup: CDR1 MGHRA, CDR2 YSYEKL.

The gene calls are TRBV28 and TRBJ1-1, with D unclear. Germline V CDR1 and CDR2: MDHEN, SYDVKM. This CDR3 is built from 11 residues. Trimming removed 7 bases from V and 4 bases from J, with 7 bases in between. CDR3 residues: CASTGFTEAFF. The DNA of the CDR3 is TGTGCCAGCACCGGTTTCACTGAAGCTTTCTTT. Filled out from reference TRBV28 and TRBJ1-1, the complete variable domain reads DVKVTQSSRYLVKRTGEKVFLECVQDMDHENMFWYRQDPGLGLRLIYFSYDVKMKEKGDIPEGYSVSREKKERFSLILESASTNQTSMYLCASTGFTEAFFGQGTRLTVV.